Only a few counts were recorded for the clone carrying this T cell receptor beta chain. This study enrolled people aged roughly 18 to 90 from approximately 24 US geographic areas. Cohorts were based on clinical histories the participants reported. Up to 2 weeks before entering the study, exposed participants had met a COVID-19 case. The source of the sample is a study of blood T cell repertoires in COVID-19. Looking at the study overall: T cells, B-cell-depleted T cells, or PBMCs provided the cDNA or gDNA that served as material.

The repertoire was sequenced with immunoSEQ multiplex PCR; TCRdb's copy has only in-frame clones and lacks some. The table lists 150,000 to 200,000 clones, approximately 83% of them singletons. The clonotype originates from a man aged 65-85 years who had been exposed to COVID-19. The sequencing input was PBMCs or T cells enriched from blood (not recorded which).

The chain's CDR3 is CAIRLAGGNEQFF. Written as DNA, the CDR3 is TGTGCCATCAGACTAGCGGGGGGCAATGAGCAGTTCTTC. This sequence joins TRBV10-3 and TRBJ2-1; 12 nucleotides line up with TRBD2. V dropped 6 bases and J dropped 6; count of bases not matched to a gene: 0. This CDR3 spans 13 amino acids. Germline loops: CDR1 ENHRY, CDR2 SYGVKD.